This T cell receptor (beta chain) was recovered during a study of blood T cell repertoires in COVID-19. In the study overall: Some COVID-19 samples were acute and others convalescent; all came from the United States, Italy and Spain. Nucleic acid was either cDNA or gDNA, and it came from T cells, B-cell-depleted T cells, or PBMCs.

Study processing details: Estimates of nucleated cell counts were drawn from the amplification of reference gene primers. The assay was immunoSEQ multiplex PCR, and TCRdb's table has in-frame clones only and misses some. That table is the source of V, J and clone size, and D and trimming were worked out from the DNA. The sample lists over 130,000 clones; about 86% were seen once. What was sequenced was peripheral blood. This receptor was identified in a woman aged 60 to 75 with acute or convalescent COVID-19.

DNA of the CDR3: TGTGCCAGCAGCTTTGGGCCTGAAGCTTTCTTT. Protein sequence: CASSFGPEAFF. The chain couples TRBV11-3 to TRBJ1-1, with D hard to call. This CDR3 spans 11 amino acids. Between the trimmed V and J ends, which lost 3 bases and 6 bases, there was a span of 5 bases. The germline V gene encodes CDR1 SGHNT and CDR2 YENEEA. Using reference TRBV11-3 and TRBJ1-1 for the parts outside the CDR3, the full variable domain is EAGVVQSPRYKIIEKKQPVAFWCNPISGHNTLYWYLQNLGQGPELLIRYENEEAVDDSQLPKDRFSAERLKGVDSTLKIQPAELGDSAVYLCASSFGPEAFFGQGTRLTVV.